A selection of T cell receptor beta chains follows, all from one sample in a study of blood T cells in healthy people across ages. TCRdb reanalysed the 5' RACE reads using MiXCR and keeps one entry per CDR3 protein. The data contain around 1,000,000 distinct CDR3 sequences, 20% to 25% of them singletons. Separately, the same data were catalogued under a study of T cells of mothers and their children.

The sample consisted of blood. Source of these receptors: a girl aged 2-10 years in good health. Both conserved end residues are part of each CDR3. A D gene is named only where the DNA matches it firmly. Not all rows give a size; the values are once, few, many and, for expanded clones, a class.

- TRBJ1-1 TRBV7-9 - TGTGCCAGCAGCTTAGACGTTTGGGGGCGGAGTAACACCGAAGCTTTCTTT CASSLDVWGRSNTEAFF
- TRBJ2-6 TRBV29-1 few TGCAGCGCCGTGACAGCTGGGGCCAACGTCCTGACTTTC CSAVTAGANVLTF
- TRBJ1-4 TRBV28 few TGTGCCAGCAGTTCAACCAGGGGACCCAATGAAAAACTGTTTTTT CASSSTRGPNEKLFF
- TRBJ2-7 TRBV5-1 - TGCGCCAGCAGCTTGGGGGACTCCACAGGGACCTCCTACGAGCAGTACTTC CASSLGDSTGTSYEQYF
- TRBJ2-2 TRBV7-9 - TGTGCCAGCAGCAACACAGGGTTTAGGACCGGGGAGCTGTTTTTT CASSNTGFRTGELFF
- TRBJ2-5 TRBV29-1 few TGCAGCGTTTACAGGCCTCTTTCTGGAGAGCAGTACTTC CSVYRPLSGEQYF
TRBD2 TRBJ2-1 TRBV5-1 few TGCGCCAGCAGCTTTGTGGCTAGCGGCAACAATGAGCAGTTCTTC CASSFVASGNNEQFF
TRBD2 TRBJ2-3 TRBV7-3 few TGTGCCAGCAGCTCAATTACTAGCGGCACAGATACGCAGTATTTT CASSSITSGTDTQYF
- TRBJ2-5 TRBV24-1 - TGTGCCACCAGCAGGGATCTTAAGACCCAGTACTTC CATSRDLKTQYF
- TRBJ2-1 TRBV6-6 few TGTGCCAGCAAGGGAAGAGAGCAGTTCTTC CASKGREQFF
- TRBJ2-7 TRBV3-1 - TGTGCCAGCAGCCAACAGGGACTCTACGAGCAGTACTTC CASSQQGLYEQYF
- TRBJ1-1 TRBV6-2/TRBV6-3 few TGTGCCAGCAGTTACTTCACAGTAAACACTGAAGCTTTCTTT CASSYFTVNTEAFF
TRBD2 TRBJ2-1 TRBV7-3 - TGTGCCAGCAGGACTAGCGGGAGGAATGAGCAGTTCTTC CASRTSGRNEQFF
- TRBJ2-5 TRBV12-3/TRBV12-4 few TGTGCCAGCAGTTTATCGAGTAGCCGTGAGACCCAGTACTTC CASSLSSSRETQYF
- TRBJ1-4 TRBV6-1 - TGTGCCAGCAAAGAGACCGGGACATTCATGGAAAAACTGTTTTTT CASKETGTFMEKLFF